This section outlines one TCR beta chain sequence together with its context. What it recognizes is unknown. There are 15 residues in the CDR3. Trimming shortened V by 3 bases and J by 9 bases, and 19 bases separated the two germline ends. Germline loops: CDR1 SGHRS, CDR2 YFSETQ. This entry comes from a study of shared clonotypes between healthy human individuals. The data were produced by immunoSEQ multiplex PCR, yet TCRdb's version contains in-frame clones alone and is incomplete. This sample has some 680,000 clones, with around three quarters found just once. Whole-study findings and limits: Sequencing depth was expected to affect clonotype sharing among donors.

It was into CD45RA+ naive and CD45RA-negative memory subsets that the CD4+ cells were split. Sequences were obtained from memory CD4+ T cells sorted from blood. Subset given: CD45RA-negative fraction. The TCR comes from a woman aged 25 to 39 in good health. V gene TRBV5-1 combines with J gene TRBJ2-1; no firm D call. This CDR3 reads CASSSGLHSTGEQFF. The DNA for the CDR3 is TGCGCCAGCAGCTCCGGCCTGCATAGCACCGGTGAGCAGTTCTTC.